The rows below give T cell receptor beta chains drawn from one sample of a study of blood T cell repertoires in COVID-19. Sequencing was performed with immunoSEQ multiplex PCR; in TCRdb, only in-frame clones are kept and a portion is missing. The sample contains around 500,000 clones, around 85% of which appear only once. The material sequenced was peripheral blood. Receptors were obtained from a human donor in a cohort sampled during active COVID-19. CDR3s include the opening cysteine and the closing phenylalanine or tryptophan. Each record gives: V gene, clone size, J gene, D gene, CDR3 DNA, CDR3 protein. D genes are given only for firm matches. Size is omitted from some rows. Given values are once, few, many or a class for expanded clones.

v_gene: TRBV18; abundance: .; j_gene: TRBJ2-2; d_gene: .; CDR3nt: TGTGCCAGCTCACAGGGGTCGGACACCGGGGAGCTGTTTTTT; CDR3aa: CASSQGSDTGELFF
v_gene: TRBV25-1; abundance: .; j_gene: TRBJ2-2; d_gene: TRBD2; CDR3nt: TGTGCCAGCAGTGAAGACGGCGGGAGGAACACCGGGGAGCTGTTTTTT; CDR3aa: CASSEDGGRNTGELFF
v_gene: TRBV10-3; abundance: .; j_gene: TRBJ1-1; d_gene: .; CDR3nt: TGTGCCATCAGCCCGACAGGTAGTTCGAACACTGAAGCTTTCTTT; CDR3aa: CAISPTGSSNTEAFF
v_gene: TRBV5-1; abundance: .; j_gene: TRBJ1-1; d_gene: .; CDR3nt: TGCGCCAGCAGCTTGGCCTCCCCGGGTATGAACACTGAAGCTTTCTTT; CDR3aa: CASSLASPGMNTEAFF
v_gene: TRBV5-1; abundance: .; j_gene: TRBJ2-5; d_gene: .; CDR3nt: TGCGCCAGCAGGTTGTCGGGAGATGGGGAGACCCAGTACTTC; CDR3aa: CASRLSGDGETQYF
v_gene: TRBV6-1; abundance: many; j_gene: TRBJ2-2; d_gene: TRBD1; CDR3nt: TGTGCCAGCAGTGAACAACAGGGGAGTAGCACCGGGGAGCTGTTTTTT; CDR3aa: CASSEQQGSSTGELFF
v_gene: TRBV27; abundance: once; j_gene: TRBJ2-7; d_gene: .; CDR3nt: TGTGCCAGCAGGGGGGCGGAGGATAAGGACGAGCAGTACTTC; CDR3aa: CASRGAEDKDEQYF
v_gene: TRBV4-3; abundance: .; j_gene: TRBJ1-4; d_gene: .; CDR3nt: TGCGCCAGCAGCCAAGATAAAGGAGGCGATGAAAAACTGTTTTTT; CDR3aa: CASSQDKGGDEKLFF
v_gene: TRBV5-6; abundance: .; j_gene: TRBJ1-6; d_gene: .; CDR3nt: TGTGCCAGCAGCTTCAGGGCCTACTTAACCCTCCACTTT; CDR3aa: CASSFRAYLTLHF
v_gene: TRBV18; abundance: once; j_gene: TRBJ2-3; d_gene: TRBD1; CDR3nt: TGTGCCAGCTCACCACCGATCGCCGGTTCGTTGAGGGGGCGCACAGATACGCAGTATTTT; CDR3aa: CASSPPIAGSLRGRTDTQYF
v_gene: TRBV4-1; abundance: .; j_gene: TRBJ2-7; d_gene: .; CDR3nt: TGCGCCAGCAGCCAAACTTCTTCCGGGTCCCTCTACGAGCAGTACTTC; CDR3aa: CASSQTSSGSLYEQYF
v_gene: TRBV7-2; abundance: .; j_gene: TRBJ1-3; d_gene: TRBD1; CDR3nt: TGTGCCAGCAGCCCCCCGGGACAGGGGTCGACCTCTGGAAACACCATATATTTT; CDR3aa: CASSPPGQGSTSGNTIYF
v_gene: TRBV30; abundance: .; j_gene: TRBJ2-1; d_gene: .; CDR3nt: TGTGCCTGGAGTGTACGGGTGTGGAGTGAGGAGATTGAGCAGTTCTTC; CDR3aa: CAWSVRVWSEEIEQFF
v_gene: TRBV9; abundance: .; j_gene: TRBJ2-3; d_gene: TRBD2; CDR3nt: TGTGCCAGCAGCCCTCCGGGACTAGCGGGGACAGATACGCAGTATTTT; CDR3aa: CASSPPGLAGTDTQYF
v_gene: TRBV7-9; abundance: .; j_gene: TRBJ2-1; d_gene: TRBD2; CDR3nt: TGTGCCAGCAGGTCAACTAGCGGGGGTTCCTACAATGAGCAGTTCTTC; CDR3aa: CASRSTSGGSYNEQFF
v_gene: TRBV7-2; abundance: few; j_gene: TRBJ2-7; d_gene: TRBD1; CDR3nt: TGTGCCAGCAGCCCCTCGGGACAGGGTAACGAGCAGTACTTC; CDR3aa: CASSPSGQGNEQYF
v_gene: TRBV6-5; abundance: .; j_gene: TRBJ1-4; d_gene: .; CDR3nt: TGTGCCAGCAGGCTTAACAGGGTTAATGAAAAACTGTTTTTT; CDR3aa: CASRLNRVNEKLFF
v_gene: TRBV29-1; abundance: .; j_gene: TRBJ2-7; d_gene: TRBD1; CDR3nt: TGCAGCGTTGTAACCCGGGACAGTCGCTACGAGCAGTACTTC; CDR3aa: CSVVTRDSRYEQYF
v_gene: TRBV11-2; abundance: .; j_gene: TRBJ1-1; d_gene: .; CDR3nt: TGTGCCAGCAGGAGGTGGGACACCCAGAACACTGAAGCTTTCTTT; CDR3aa: CASRRWDTQNTEAFF
v_gene: TRBV6-5; abundance: .; j_gene: TRBJ2-7; d_gene: .; CDR3nt: TGTGCCAGCAGTTACTCAGGGGTCTCGCACCACGAGCAGTACTTC; CDR3aa: CASSYSGVSHHEQYF
v_gene: TRBV5-5; abundance: .; j_gene: TRBJ1-1; d_gene: .; CDR3nt: TGTGCCAGCAGCTTAACGTACATGAACACTGAAGCTTTCTTT; CDR3aa: CASSLTYMNTEAFF
v_gene: TRBV7-3; abundance: once; j_gene: TRBJ2-2; d_gene: .; CDR3nt: TGTGCCAGCAGCTTCGGGACTCACACCGGGGAGCTGTTTTTT; CDR3aa: CASSFGTHTGELFF